The entry that follows covers one TCR beta chain sequence. As yet, its antigen is unknown. Sequencing used immunoSEQ multiplex PCR; TCRdb keeps in-frame clones, though not all of them. The data contain tens of thousands of clones, 80% to 90% of them seen just once; the ten biggest clones take up roughly 0.9%. The germline V gene encodes CDR1 MNHEY and CDR2 SVGAGI. The CDR3 sequence is 14 residues long. V trimming: 6 bases; J trimming: 7 bases; junction bases outside the gene matches: 8. The data originate from a study of OX40 agonist ivuxolimab in advanced cancers. At the level of the study: Clinicians treated patients with ivuxolimab, an agonistic anti-OX40 (CD134) antibody. Patients achieving partial responses numbered three: one hepatocellular carcinoma case and two cutaneous melanoma cases. Allowance was made for prior anti-PD-1, anti-PD-L1 or anti-CTLA-4 therapy, and 40% to 45% had some.

General study points: Antigens targeted by the expanded peripheral T cells were not determined.

This TCR was sampled from an adult with an advanced solid tumor such as melanoma, head and neck, liver or kidney cancer. The J gene is TRBJ1-5, the V gene TRBV6-5; TRBD1 aligns across 8 bases. The source was CD4+ or CD8+ T cells sorted from blood, collected in a trial of the OX40 agonist ivuxolimab. The CDR3 sequence is CASSPDREDQPQHF. CDR3 nucleotide sequence: TGTGCCAGCAGCCCGGACAGGGAAGACCAGCCCCAGCATTTT.